This passage covers 3 T cell receptor beta chains from one sample sequenced in a study of T cells in Graves' hyperthyroidism and ophthalmopathy. The investigators amplified TCR beta CDR3 regions from RNA transcripts. The HTBI primer set was used in a first-round RT-PCR of the TCR CDR3. From the multiplex PCR reads, TCRdb called clonotypes with MiXCR, one entry per CDR3 protein. This sample has under 300,000 distinct CDR3 sequences; around 15% occur once, and the top ten carry around 30%. Sequenced: blood. Every receptor here comes from a woman between 50 and 59 years old with Graves' hyperthyroidism that later progressed to Graves' ophthalmopathy.

This sequence joins TRBV10-1 and TRBJ2-3; the D is unclear. CDR3 length: 13 amino acids. V gave up 0 bases and J gave up 3 bases, with 4 bases separating them. Germline CDR1 and CDR2: WNHNN and SYGVQD (reference sequence). The CDR3 loop is CASSESLTDTQYF. The DNA of the CDR3 is TGCGCCAGCAGTGAGTCCCTTACAGATACGCAGTATTTT.

This clonotype was observed at least ten times. The chain has TRBV20-1 and TRBJ1-1, with D uncertain. Germline lookup yields CDR1 DFQATT and CDR2 SNEGSKA (reference sequence). Trimming stripped 1 base from V and 11 bases from J, with 8 bases between. This CDR3 has 10 amino acids. The CDR3 reads CSARASRAFF. The CDR3 nucleotides are TGCAGTGCTAGAGCCTCTCGGGCTTTCTTT.

This chain uses TRBV7-2 with TRBJ1-2; 8 bases align to TRBD1. Trimming took 2 bases from V and 4 from J; bases not matched to a gene: 9. The CDR3 is 16 amino acids. Germline CDR1 and CDR2: SGHTA and FQGNSA. Here the CDR3 reads CASSLRPGQGAYGYTF. Written as DNA, the CDR3 is TGTGCCAGCAGCTTAAGGCCCGGACAGGGTGCCTATGGCTACACCTTC.